Each of the 22 T cell receptor beta chains below was sequenced from the same sample in a study of shared clonotypes between healthy human individuals. TCRdb keeps only in-frame clones here, not all; method: immunoSEQ multiplex PCR. The table lists roughly 2 million clones, roughly 95% of them singletons, with more than 0.1% in the top ten. Input material: naive CD4+ T cells sorted from blood. The sample's subset: CD45RA+ positively selected. The receptors originated from a man aged 18 to 30 in good health.

The chain recombines TRBV5-1 with TRBJ1-3; no clear D. Germline V gene data show CDR1 as SGHRS and CDR2 as YFSETQ. The V end lost 4 bases, the J end lost 0 bases, and 5 bases lay between the germline ends. CDR3 size: 13 residues. CDR3 in amino acids: CASSDTSGNTIYF. The CDR3, as DNA: TGCGCCAGCAGCGACACCTCTGGAAACACCATATATTTT.

This clone was seen just once. The V gene is TRBV10-3, the J gene TRBJ1-3; D perhaps matches TRBD1 (5 bases). Trimming took 5 bases from V and 4 from J, leaving 9 bases between them. The CDR3 spans 13 residues. Germline CDR1 reads ENHRY; CDR2 reads SYGVKD. CDR3 nucleotide sequence: TGTGCCATCAGTTACGACAGCGGAAACACCATATATTTT. This gives the protein CAISYDSGNTIYF.

The V and J genes are TRBV2 and TRBJ1-1, with D possibly TRBD1 on 5 matching bases. Trimming took 6 bases from V and 1 from J, leaving 9 bases between them. The CDR3 spans 13 residues. Germline CDR1 and CDR2: SNHLY and FYNNEI. The chain's CDR3 is CASSATENTEAFF. CDR3 nucleotide sequence: TGTGCCAGCAGCGCGACAGAGAACACTGAAGCTTTCTTT.

The chain combines TRBV6-6 with TRBJ2-7; maybe TRBD1 (5 bases). Germline assignment: CDR1 MNHNY and CDR2 SVGAGI (reference sequence). Deletions cut 0 bases from V and 5 bases from J, with 14 bases between. The CDR3 spans 15 residues. Here the CDR3 reads CASSYSLGQGDEQYF. DNA for the CDR3: TGTGCCAGCAGTTACTCGCTCGGGCAGGGCGACGAGCAGTACTTC.

The genes are TRBV27 and TRBJ2-1; a possible D gene is TRBD1 (5 bases). Germline V gene sequence: CDR1 MNHEY, CDR2 SMNVEV (reference sequence). The CDR3 is 13 residues long. With 4 bases removed from V and 4 bases from J, the gap between germline ends came to 8 bases. CDR3 in DNA: TGTGCCAGCAGTTACAGGTTATACAATGAGCAGTTCTTC. Its protein is CASSYRLYNEQFF.

The V call is TRBV28, the J call TRBJ1-2; TRBD1 agrees at 8 bases. The CDR3 length is 16 residues. After removal of 3 bases from V and 5 bases from J, the junction contained 11 bases not matched to a gene. Germline V gives CDR1 MDHEN, CDR2 SYDVKM. As DNA, the CDR3 is TGTGCCAGCAGTTTTGGACAGGGTCTCGTCCCGTATGGCTACACCTTC. Translated: CASSFGQGLVPYGYTF.

V gene TRBV5-1 combines with J gene TRBJ1-1, with D perhaps matching TRBD1 (6 bases). V was clipped by 5 bases and J by 4 bases, with 15 bases between them. The length of the CDR3 is 14 residues. The germline V gene encodes CDR1 SGHRS and CDR2 YFSETQ. For the CDR3, the DNA is TGCGCCAGCAGATTAACACAGGGATCCACTGAAGCTTTCTTT. Its translation is CASRLTQGSTEAFF.

This clone was observed a single time. This chain links TRBV18 with TRBJ2-5, with 8 bases matching TRBD1. Germline V CDR1 and CDR2: KGHSH, LQKENI. The trim removed 1 base at V and 1 base at J, leaving 5 bases unmatched. The CDR3 consists of 16 residues. The CDR3: CASSPQTGVAQETQYF. The DNA of the CDR3 is TGTGCCAGCTCACCACAGACAGGGGTAGCCCAAGAGACCCAGTACTTC.

The chain joins TRBV30 to TRBJ1-2; D is ambiguous. The CDR3 is 15 residues long. CDR1 and CDR2 (germline): GTSNPN, SVGIG (reference sequence). Deletions cut 1 base from V and 3 bases from J, with 15 bases between. CDR3 in amino acids: CAWSGRQGTYYGYTF. CDR3 sequence (DNA): TGTGCCTGGAGTGGTCGACAAGGAACTTACTATGGCTACACCTTC.

This rearrangement joins TRBV7-2 to TRBJ1-1; no reliable D call. Trimming took 2 bases from V and 4 from J, leaving 11 bases between them. CDR1 is SGHTA and CDR2 is FQGNSA in the germline V gene. The CDR3 contains 14 residues. The CDR3 DNA follows: TGTGCCAGCAGCTTACACCAGGAGAGCACTGAAGCTTTCTTT. Amino acids: CASSLHQESTEAFF. The variable domain in full, with the rest retrieved from reference TRBV7-2 and TRBJ1-1, is GAGVSQSPSNKVTEKGKDVELRCDPISGHTALYWYRQSLGQGLEFLIYFQGNSAPDKSGLPSDRFSAERTGGSVSTLTIQRTQQEDSAVYLCASSLHQESTEAFFGQGTRLTVV.

This chain connects TRBV6-4 to TRBJ2-7; 9 positions agree with TRBD2. With V trimmed by 0 bases and J by 4 bases, 7 bases remained unmatched. The length of the CDR3 is 16 residues. The germline V gene has CDR1 MRHNA and CDR2 SNTAGT. CDR3 protein: CASSDSFERGAYEQYF. In nucleotides, the CDR3 is TGTGCCAGCAGTGACTCGTTCGAGCGGGGGGCTTACGAGCAGTACTTC.

The rearrangement joins TRBV12-2 to TRBJ2-2; the listed D gene, TRBD2, was not tested against the DNA. TRBV12-2 is recorded as a pseudogene. The CDR3 runs to 19 residues. In DNA, the CDR3 is TGTGCAAGTCGCTTAGTTGCTGGCGAAGCGGGGTGGTACACCGGGGAGCTGTTTTTT. Translated, it gives CASRLVAGEAGWYTGELFF.

For this clone: Other nucleotide sequences from this sample produce the same CDR3. V and J are TRBV18 and TRBJ2-7; D may correspond to TRBD1 or TRBD2 (6 bases each). The CDR3 totals 15 residues. Per the germline V gene, CDR1 is KGHSH and CDR2 is LQKENI. V dropped 2 bases and J dropped 2 bases, with 13 bases sitting between them. The CDR3 region is CASSPSSGGTYEQYF. The CDR3 DNA is TGTGCCAGCTCACCAAGTTCCGGGGGCACCTACGAGCAGTACTTC.

This clone was seen once. J is TRBJ2-2 and V is TRBV5-4; 7 bases match TRBD2. Per the germline V gene, CDR1 is SGHNT and CDR2 is YYREEE (reference sequence). J lost 6 bases, V lost 1 base, and 3 bases had no gene match. The CDR3 totals 14 residues. CDR3 loop: CASSLPGGSGELFF. CDR3 coding DNA: TGTGCCAGCAGCTTGCCGGGGGGATCCGGGGAGCTGTTTTTT.

The V gene is TRBV15, the J gene TRBJ1-3; TRBD1 might be the D (5 bases). Trimming left V 5 bases short and J 4 bases short, with 12 bases between. The CDR3 has 14 amino acids. Germline CDR1 LNHNV, CDR2 YYDKDF (reference sequence). CDR3 sequence reads: CATSLRDPGNTIYF. The CDR3 DNA reads TGTGCCACCAGCCTCCGGGACCCCGGAAACACCATATATTTT.

The V call is TRBV5-4, the J call TRBJ2-1; D is unclear. Germline V lookup: CDR1 SGHNT, CDR2 YYREEE (reference sequence). V was pared by 5 bases and J by 9 bases, with 12 bases between. This CDR3 contains 12 residues. CDR3 DNA sequence: TGTGCCAGCAGTCCTAGATCTGGTGAGCAGTTCTTC. Residues: CASSPRSGEQFF.

In the case of this clone: The same CDR3 also results from other DNA sequences found in this sample. The chain uses TRBV19 and TRBJ2-1, with D hard to call. CDR3 size: 12 residues. The V and J ends lost 5 bases and 3 bases respectively, with 5 bases between them. The germline V gene has CDR1 LNHDA and CDR2 SQIVND (reference sequence). The CDR3 DNA follows: TGTGCCAGTAGTCCTGACTACAATGAGCAGTTCTTC. Amino acid sequence: CASSPDYNEQFF. The full variable domain, with the rest looked up from reference TRBV19 and TRBJ2-1, is DGGITQSPKYLFRKEGQNVTLSCEQNLNHDAMYWYRQDPGQGLRLIYYSQIVNDFQKGDIAEGYSVSREKKESFPLTVTSAQKNPTAFYLCASSPDYNEQFFGPGTRLTVL.

The rearrangement joins TRBV6-9 to TRBJ2-7; 15 bases line up with TRBD2. The CDR3 sequence is 15 residues long. In germline, CDR1 is MNHGY, CDR2 SVAAGI. V shed 11 bases and J 4 bases; nucleotides not matched to a gene: 9. This CDR3 reads CAGGLAGGPVYEQYF. CDR3 nucleotide sequence: TGTGCCGGAGGACTAGCGGGAGGGCCCGTATACGAGCAGTACTTC.

The chain links TRBV10-2 to TRBJ1-3; D ambiguous. CDR3 length equals 14 residues. Trimming took off 7 bases at V and 2 bases at J, with 12 bases between the two ends. Per germline, CDR1 WSHSY and CDR2 SAAADI. CDR3 coding DNA: TGCGCCAGCACTCTCTCGGGTCCTGGAAACACCATATATTTT. It translates to CASTLSGPGNTIYF.

The J gene is TRBJ2-7, the V gene TRBV28; D remains unclear. Trimming removed 6 bases from V and 2 bases from J, with 8 bases in between. This CDR3 is 12 amino acids long. Looked up from germline, CDR1 is MDHEN and CDR2 is SYDVKM. The CDR3 bases are TGTGCCAGCAGAGCAGCTACCTACGAGCAGTACTTC. Amino acid sequence: CASRAATYEQYF.

The chain is built from TRBV19 and TRBJ1-2; no definite D call. Germline V gene lookup returns CDR1 LNHDA and CDR2 SQIVND (reference sequence). The V and J ends lost 7 bases and 3 bases respectively, with 15 bases between them. The CDR3 runs 14 residues. CDR3 in DNA: TGTGCCAGTAAAAAGGCTCAGAACGACTATGGCTACACCTTC. Its translation: CASKKAQNDYGYTF.

The chain recombines TRBV29-1 with TRBJ1-1, with D perhaps matching TRBD1 (6 bases). The CDR3 spans 13 residues. Germline values: CDR1 SQVTM, CDR2 ANQGSEA. The germline V and J ends were trimmed by 3 bases and 4 bases, with 12 bases remaining between them. The DNA of the CDR3 is TGCAGCGTTGATCAGGGGCTTAGCACTGAAGCTTTCTTT. This translates into CSVDQGLSTEAFF.